Listed below are T cell receptor beta chains from one sample, sequenced in a study of blood T cell repertoires in COVID-19. Method: immunoSEQ multiplex PCR; TCRdb's copy keeps in-frame clones and lacks some. Of 250,000 or so clones detected, roughly 81% appear once; the ten largest clones hold roughly 6.7%. The sample was PBMCs or T cells enriched from blood (not recorded which). The source of these receptors is a woman aged 45-65 years who had been exposed to COVID-19. Each CDR3 is given with its conserved first and last residue. D genes are given only for firm matches. Some rows have no size entry. The others give once, few or many, or a class for an expanded clone.

TRBV27	few	TRBJ1-2	-	TGTGCCAGCAGGGGTCGGGCAGGGAGGAATGGCTACACCTTC	CASRGRAGRNGYTF
TRBV3-1/TRBV3-2	-	TRBJ1-1	-	TGTGCCAGCAGCCAAGGCCTGGGGGGGCCTTTCTTT	CASSQGLGGPFF
TRBV19	-	TRBJ1-1	-	TGTGCCAGTAGTCCTCGCCTCCTGACAGGAATCACTGAAGCTTTCTTT	CASSPRLLTGITEAFF
TRBV18	-	TRBJ1-2	TRBD1	TGTGCCAGCTCGCCTGGATCAACCGGGACAGGGGTGCGCAATGGCTACACCTTC	CASSPGSTGTGVRNGYTF
TRBV18	-	TRBJ1-5	-	TGTGCCAGCGCCAGAGGAGGGAATAATCAGCCCCAGCATTTT	CASARGGNNQPQHF
TRBV9	-	TRBJ1-3	-	TGTGCCAGCAGCGTAGACGGGCGAGGGGGAAACTCTGGAAACACCATATATTTT	CASSVDGRGGNSGNTIYF
TRBV15	-	TRBJ1-1	-	TGTGCCACCAGCAGAGGAGGACCGCCCCGGGAGAACACTGAAGCTTTCTTT	CATSRGGPPRENTEAFF
TRBV7-9	-	TRBJ1-2	-	TGTGCCAGCAGCCCACCAATACAGGGATCCTATGGCTACACCTTC	CASSPPIQGSYGYTF
TRBV7-9	-	TRBJ1-4	-	TGTGCCAGCAGCATCGGACAGCAAAATGAAAAACTGTTTTTT	CASSIGQQNEKLFF
TRBV5-4	-	TRBJ2-7	-	TGTGCCAGCAGCTTGGCGGCAGGTTTTGGGCAGTACTTC	CASSLAAGFGQYF
TRBV29-1	-	TRBJ1-2	-	TGCAGCGTTGAAGATCAGCCGACAAGCGGCTACACCTTC	CSVEDQPTSGYTF
TRBV6-5	-	TRBJ1-5	-	TGTGCCAGCAGTATCAGGGTGACTCAGCCCCAGCATTTT	CASSIRVTQPQHF
TRBV20-1	few	TRBJ2-1	-	TGCAGTGCTAGTAAAATTGGGGGCGTGGCCAATGAGCAGTTCTTC	CSASKIGGVANEQFF
TRBV11-2	-	TRBJ2-1	-	TGTGCCAGCAGCTTAGATGGGGCCGTAAATGAGCAGTTCTTC	CASSLDGAVNEQFF
TRBV18	-	TRBJ1-2	TRBD1	TGTGCCAGCACGGGACAGGGGGAGGCTGGCTACACCTTC	CASTGQGEAGYTF
TRBV9	-	TRBJ2-4	-	TGTGCCAGCAGCGTAGGGGGAGCCCACAACATTCAGTACTTC	CASSVGGAHNIQYF
TRBV5-5	-	TRBJ2-1	TRBD2	TGTGCCAGCAGCTTAGGCGGGGGGGTTTACAATGAGCAGTTCTTC	CASSLGGGVYNEQFF
TRBV18	-	TRBJ1-1	-	TGTGCCAGCTCACCGGGGGCCTTACGAGGAGCTTTCTTT	CASSPGALRGAFF
TRBV5-1	-	TRBJ1-1	-	TGCGCCAGCAGCTTAGGGCAGGGAATAACTGAAGCTTTCTTT	CASSLGQGITEAFF
TRBV10-2	-	TRBJ1-2	-	TGCGCCAGCAGCGCGTCGTTAGCCTTATATGGCTACACCTTC	CASSASLALYGYTF
TRBV5-6	-	TRBJ1-4	-	TGTGCCAGCAGCTCGGCTATGAGGAATGAAAAACTGTTTTTT	CASSSAMRNEKLFF
TRBV30	-	TRBJ2-7	-	TGTGCCTGGAGCTTTGTATCTTCGGGCGAGCAGTACTTC	CAWSFVSSGEQYF
TRBV27	once	TRBJ1-5	TRBD1	TGTGCCAGCAGTCCCGGGACAGACTGGGGTCAGCCCCAGCATTTT	CASSPGTDWGQPQHF
TRBV7-9	-	TRBJ1-5	-	TGTGCCAGCAGCCGCGCGGGGGATCAGCCCCAGCATTTT	CASSRAGDQPQHF
TRBV6-1	once	TRBJ1-3	-	TGTGCCAGCAGTGAAGCAGGGGGAATTGGCACCATATATTTT	CASSEAGGIGTIYF
TRBV4-1	-	TRBJ2-5	-	TGCGCCAGCAGCCAATATCAGGGGAAAGAGACCCAGTACTTC	CASSQYQGKETQYF
TRBV15	-	TRBJ2-2	-	TGTGCCACCAGCAGAGAGGTGGGGGGGCGACGCACCGGGGAGCTGTTTTTT	CATSREVGGRRTGELFF
TRBV6-6	-	TRBJ2-1	-	TGTGCCAGCAGTTTATCTAGCTACAATGAGCAGTTCTTC	CASSLSSYNEQFF
TRBV7-2	-	TRBJ2-1	TRBD2	TGTGCCACCACTAAGGAGCGGGGGTACAATGAGCAGTTCTTC	CATTKERGYNEQFF
TRBV6-1	-	TRBJ1-2	TRBD1	TGTGCCAGCAGTGAAGCGCTTCGGGGGACAGGGGGATCTGATTATGGCTACACCTTC	CASSEALRGTGGSDYGYTF
TRBV6-4	-	TRBJ1-1	-	TGTGCCAGCACCCCGGCAGGGATTGAAGCTTTCTTT	CASTPAGIEAFF
TRBV27	-	TRBJ2-3	-	TGTGCCAGCAGTCTGCTACAGGGCACAGATACGCAGTATTTT	CASSLLQGTDTQYF
TRBV11-3	-	TRBJ1-1	-	TGTGCCAGCAGCCCGGGGGAGGGGAGAACCAACACTGAAGCTTTCTTT	CASSPGEGRTNTEAFF
TRBV5-1	-	TRBJ1-3	TRBD1	TGCGCCAGCAGCTCCGGGACAGGCTCTGGAAACACCATATATTTT	CASSSGTGSGNTIYF
TRBV13	-	TRBJ2-1	-	TGTGCCAGCAGCTGGAGGGCCGAAATAGGCAATGAGCAGTTCTTC	CASSWRAEIGNEQFF
TRBV19	-	TRBJ1-5	TRBD1	TGTGCCAGTAGTACACCGGGACAGGTCAATCAGCCCCAGCATTTT	CASSTPGQVNQPQHF
TRBV4-2	-	TRBJ1-2	-	TGTGCCAGCAGCCAAGATCGACCCTCGGGGGAACTTTATGGCTACACCTTC	CASSQDRPSGELYGYTF
TRBV5-8	once	TRBJ1-2	-	TGTGCCAGCAGCTTGTATACAGACTATGGCTACACCTTC	CASSLYTDYGYTF
TRBV2	-	TRBJ2-7	TRBD2	TGTGCCAGCTGTGCTAGCGGGGGCCTCCCCTACGAGCAGTACTTC	CASCASGGLPYEQYF
TRBV19	-	TRBJ1-5	-	TGTGCCAGTAGTATTGGGGACGGGGGGCCTTCCAATCAGCCCCAGCATTTT	CASSIGDGGPSNQPQHF
TRBV30	-	TRBJ1-3	TRBD1	TGTGCCTGCGGCGATAAAAGGGGGCGCCTAAACACCATATATTTT	CACGDKRGRLNTIYF
TRBV20-1	-	TRBJ2-7	TRBD1	TGCAGTGCCAAGGACAGGGACGAGCAGTACTTC	CSAKDRDEQYF
TRBV12-3/TRBV12-4	-	TRBJ2-3	-	TGTGCCAGCCGCCTCGGAGATACGCAGTATTTT	CASRLGDTQYF
TRBV2	once	TRBJ1-6	-	TGTGCCAGCACCATGGGGGGGTTCGGATCACCCCTCCACTTT	CASTMGGFGSPLHF
TRBV7-3	-	TRBJ2-1	-	TGTGCCAGCAGCTCCCCGCCGGGGAACAATGAGCAGTTCTTC	CASSSPPGNNEQFF
TRBV19	-	TRBJ1-3	TRBD1	TGTGCCAGTAGTTTGAGAGGGGGCTCCTCTGGAAACACCATATATTTT	CASSLRGGSSGNTIYF
TRBV6-2/TRBV6-3	-	TRBJ2-7	-	TGTGCCAGCAGTCCACCTCCTCTAGGTTCGGAGCAGTACTTC	CASSPPPLGSEQYF
TRBV18	-	TRBJ2-3	-	TGTGCCAGCTCACCACTCCCTGGCGGTGACACAGATACGCAGTATTTT	CASSPLPGGDTDTQYF
TRBV2	few	TRBJ1-1	-	TGTGCCAGCAACGGACAGCCCCACACTGAAGCTTTCTTT	CASNGQPHTEAFF
TRBV6-5	-	TRBJ2-1	TRBD1	TGTGCCAGCAGGAAAACAGGGGGAATCGGGCAGTTCTTC	CASRKTGGIGQFF
TRBV5-4	-	TRBJ1-2	-	TGTGCCAGCAGCTTGGATAGTCTGGGTAGGGGCCCCTATGGCTACACCTTC	CASSLDSLGRGPYGYTF
TRBV27	-	TRBJ1-4	TRBD1	TGTGCCAGCAGTTTCCGTCGGGGACAGGGGGATGAAAAACTGTTTTTT	CASSFRRGQGDEKLFF
TRBV29-1	-	TRBJ2-1	TRBD1	TGCAGCGCCCGGGGGACAGGGGACTACAATGAGCAGTTCTTC	CSARGTGDYNEQFF
TRBV6-6	-	TRBJ2-2	-	TGTGCCAGCAGTAGCATCGGAGCCGGGGAGCTGTTTTTT	CASSSIGAGELFF
TRBV12-3/TRBV12-4	-	TRBJ2-7	-	TGTGCCAGCAGTTTTAGGGGCGAGCAGTACTTC	CASSFRGEQYF